This T cell receptor (beta chain) came from a study of CD4 T cells in relation to SARS-CoV-2 and coronaviruses. Germline loops: CDR1 SGHTA, CDR2 FQGNSA. The CDR3 loop spans 14 amino acids. V lost 2 bases to trimming and J lost 4 bases, with 9 bases between them. As to this clone: What it recognizes is unknown.

CD4+ T cells from unexposed donors were obtained before the COVID-19 pandemic (2011-2018). Isolation of CD4+ T cells took place after around 11 days in culture. Data came from immunoSEQ multiplex PCR; TCRdb stores just in-frame clones and leaves some out. The sample shows tens of thousands of clones, roughly 70% of them seen only once. The clonotype originates from a human donor in good health. This chain connects TRBV7-2 to TRBJ1-3; unclear D gene. Sequencing was done on a sample of CD4+ T cells from PBMCs, cultured in vitro. The CDR3 sequence is CASSLSGSGNTIYF. The CDR3 DNA sequence: TGTGCCAGCAGCTTATCCGGATCCGGAAACACCATATATTTT.